Detailed here is one T cell receptor (beta chain). The CDR3 length is 15 residues. Germline loops: CDR1 KGHSH, CDR2 LQKENI. Trimming removed 6 bases at V and 2 bases at J, with 14 bases between. An immunoSEQ assay, version v3.0, was performed at survey level. TCRdb's copy holds only in-frame clones and misses some; the assay was immunoSEQ multiplex PCR. Of around 21,000 clones listed, roughly 90% were seen once; the top ten hold over 4%. The record originates from a study of long-term antiretroviral therapy in people with HIV. Sequenced here: unsorted PBMCs, sampled 2.1 years after starting antiretroviral therapy. The TCR was taken from a man aged 18 to 35 with HIV. The chain is built from TRBV18 and TRBJ2-1; D is perhaps TRBD1 or TRBD2 (5 bases each). The CDR3 is CASSVEGSTYNEQFF. Written as DNA, the CDR3 is TGTGCCAGCTCCGTTGAGGGGAGTACCTACAATGAGCAGTTCTTC.